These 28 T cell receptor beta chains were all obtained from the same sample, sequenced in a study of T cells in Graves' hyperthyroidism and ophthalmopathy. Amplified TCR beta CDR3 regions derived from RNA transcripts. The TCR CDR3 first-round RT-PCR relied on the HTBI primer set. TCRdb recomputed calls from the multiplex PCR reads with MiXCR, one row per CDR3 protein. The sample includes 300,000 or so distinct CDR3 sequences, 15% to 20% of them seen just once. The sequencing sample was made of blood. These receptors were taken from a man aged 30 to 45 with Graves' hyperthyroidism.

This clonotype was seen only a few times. The chain's CDR3 is CSGRGGDDVNTIYF. The CDR3 DNA reads as TGCAGCGGCCGGGGTGGGGATGATGTAAACACCATATATTTT. V usage is TRBV29-1 and J usage is TRBJ1-3; D is uncertain. The V end lost 7 bases, the J end lost 6 bases, and 19 bases lay between the germline ends. Germline lookup yields CDR1 SQVTM and CDR2 ANQGSEA. The CDR3 extends over 14 amino acids.

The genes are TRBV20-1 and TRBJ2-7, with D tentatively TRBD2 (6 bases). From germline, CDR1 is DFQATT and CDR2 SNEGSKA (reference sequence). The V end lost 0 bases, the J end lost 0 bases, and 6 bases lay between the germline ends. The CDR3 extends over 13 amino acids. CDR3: CSAREEGSYEQYF. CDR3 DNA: TGCAGTGCTAGAGAGGAGGGCTCCTACGAGCAGTACTTC.

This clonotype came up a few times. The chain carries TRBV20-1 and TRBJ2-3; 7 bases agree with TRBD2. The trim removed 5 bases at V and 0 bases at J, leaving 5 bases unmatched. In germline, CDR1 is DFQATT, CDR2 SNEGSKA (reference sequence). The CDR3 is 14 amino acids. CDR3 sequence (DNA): TGCAGTGCTGCTAGCGGCACTAGCACAGATACGCAGTATTTT. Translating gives CSAASGTSTDTQYF.

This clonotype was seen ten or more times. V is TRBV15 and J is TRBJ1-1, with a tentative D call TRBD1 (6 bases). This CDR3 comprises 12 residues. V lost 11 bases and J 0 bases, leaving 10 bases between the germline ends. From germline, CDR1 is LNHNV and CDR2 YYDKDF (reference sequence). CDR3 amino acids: CASGVLNTEAFF. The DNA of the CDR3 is TGTGCCTCAGGGGTACTGAACACTGAAGCTTTCTTT.

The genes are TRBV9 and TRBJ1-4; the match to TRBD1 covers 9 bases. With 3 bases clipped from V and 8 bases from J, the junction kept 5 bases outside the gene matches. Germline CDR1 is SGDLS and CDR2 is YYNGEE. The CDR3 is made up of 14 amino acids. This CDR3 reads CASSEGQGNEKLFF. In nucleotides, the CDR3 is TGTGCCAGCAGCGAGGGACAGGGTAACGAAAAACTGTTTTTT.

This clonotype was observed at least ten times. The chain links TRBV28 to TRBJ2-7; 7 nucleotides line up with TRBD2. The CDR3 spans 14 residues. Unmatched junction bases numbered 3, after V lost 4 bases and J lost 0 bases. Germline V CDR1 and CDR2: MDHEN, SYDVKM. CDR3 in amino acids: CASSSQRGSYEQYF. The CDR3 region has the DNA TGTGCCAGCAGTTCCCAGCGGGGCTCCTACGAGCAGTACTTC.

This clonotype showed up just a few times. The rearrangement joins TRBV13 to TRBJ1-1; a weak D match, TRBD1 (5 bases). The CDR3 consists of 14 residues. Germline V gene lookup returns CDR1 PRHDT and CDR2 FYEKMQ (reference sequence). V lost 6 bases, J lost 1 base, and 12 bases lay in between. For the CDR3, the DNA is TGTGCCAGCAGACAGGCAGGGAAGAACACTGAAGCTTTCTTT. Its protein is CASRQAGKNTEAFF.

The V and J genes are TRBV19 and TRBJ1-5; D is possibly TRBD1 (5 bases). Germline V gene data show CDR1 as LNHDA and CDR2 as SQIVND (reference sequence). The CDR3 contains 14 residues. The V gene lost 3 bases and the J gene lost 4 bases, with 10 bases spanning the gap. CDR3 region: CASSIGAGNQPQHF. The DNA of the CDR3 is TGTGCCAGTAGTATTGGGGCGGGAAATCAGCCCCAGCATTTT.

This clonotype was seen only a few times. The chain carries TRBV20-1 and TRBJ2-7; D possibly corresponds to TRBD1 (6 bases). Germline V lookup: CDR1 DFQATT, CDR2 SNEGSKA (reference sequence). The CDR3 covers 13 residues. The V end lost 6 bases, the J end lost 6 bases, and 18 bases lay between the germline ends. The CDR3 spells CSARPRTASEQYF. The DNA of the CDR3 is TGCAGTGCCCGCCCCCGGACAGCTAGCGAGCAGTACTTC.

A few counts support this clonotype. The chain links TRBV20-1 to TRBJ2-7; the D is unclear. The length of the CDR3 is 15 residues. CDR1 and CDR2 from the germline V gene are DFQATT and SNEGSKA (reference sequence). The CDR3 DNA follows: TGCAGCGCTCAATTGGTCTCCGCTCCTTCCTACGAGCAGTACTTC. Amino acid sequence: CSAQLVSAPSYEQYF.

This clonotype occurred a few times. The CDR3 spells CASSQDGNQPQHF. The CDR3 bases are TGCGCCAGCAGCCAGGACGGCAATCAGCCCCAGCATTTT. This sequence joins TRBV4-1 and TRBJ1-5; D call uncertain. V shed 3 bases and J shed 2 bases, with 5 bases lying between them. Germline V gene lookup returns CDR1 MGHRA and CDR2 YSYEKL. CDR3 length: 13 residues.

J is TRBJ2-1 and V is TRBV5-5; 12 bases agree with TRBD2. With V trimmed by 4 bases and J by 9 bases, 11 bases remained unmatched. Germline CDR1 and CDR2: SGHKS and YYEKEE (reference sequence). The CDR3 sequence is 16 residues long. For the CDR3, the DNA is TGTGCCAGCAGCCATAAGTCGGGACTAGCGGGTAGTGAGCAGTTCTTC. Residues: CASSHKSGLAGSEQFF. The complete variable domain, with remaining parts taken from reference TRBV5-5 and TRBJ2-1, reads DAGVTQSPTHLIKTRGQQVTLRCSPISGHKSVSWYQQVLGQGPQFIFQYYEKEERGRGNFPDRFSARQFPNYSSELNVNALLLGDSALYLCASSHKSGLAGSEQFFGPGTRLTVL.

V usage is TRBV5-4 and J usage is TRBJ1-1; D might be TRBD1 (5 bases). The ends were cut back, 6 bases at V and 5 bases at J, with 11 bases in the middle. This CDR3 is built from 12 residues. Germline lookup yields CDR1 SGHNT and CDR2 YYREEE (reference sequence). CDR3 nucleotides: TGTGCCAGCACCCGGGGGGAGACTGAAGCTTTCTTT. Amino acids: CASTRGETEAFF.

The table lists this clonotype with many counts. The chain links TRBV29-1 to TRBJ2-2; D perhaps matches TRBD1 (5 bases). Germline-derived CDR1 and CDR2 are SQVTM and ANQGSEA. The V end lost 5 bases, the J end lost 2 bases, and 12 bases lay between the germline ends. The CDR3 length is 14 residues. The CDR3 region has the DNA TGCAGCGTTACAGACAGTCCTAACACCGGGGAGCTGTTTTTT. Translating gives CSVTDSPNTGELFF.

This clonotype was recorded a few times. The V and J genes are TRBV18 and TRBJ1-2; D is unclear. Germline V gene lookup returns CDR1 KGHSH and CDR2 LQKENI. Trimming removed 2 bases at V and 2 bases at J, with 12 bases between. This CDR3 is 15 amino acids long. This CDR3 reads CASSPSGYENYGYTF. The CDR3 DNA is TGTGCCAGCTCACCATCAGGATACGAGAACTATGGCTACACCTTC.

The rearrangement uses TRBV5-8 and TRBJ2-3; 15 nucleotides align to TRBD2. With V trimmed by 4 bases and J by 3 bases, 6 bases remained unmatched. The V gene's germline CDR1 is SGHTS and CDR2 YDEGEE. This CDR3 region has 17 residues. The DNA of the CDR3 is TGTGCCAGCAGCAGGGGACTAGCGGGAGGAGGAACAGATACGCAGTATTTT. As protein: CASSRGLAGGGTDTQYF. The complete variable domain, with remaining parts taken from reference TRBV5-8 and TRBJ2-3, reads EAGVTQSPTHLIKTRGQQATLRCSPISGHTSVYWYQQALGLGLQFLLWYDEGEERNRGNFPPRFSGRQFPNYSSELNVNALELEDSALYLCASSRGLAGGGTDTQYFGPGTRLTVL.

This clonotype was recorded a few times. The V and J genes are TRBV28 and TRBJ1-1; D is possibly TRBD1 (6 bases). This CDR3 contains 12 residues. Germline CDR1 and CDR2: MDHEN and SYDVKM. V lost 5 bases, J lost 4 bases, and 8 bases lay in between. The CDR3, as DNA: TGTGCCAGCAGTGAGGGGGTCACTGAAGCTTTCTTT. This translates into CASSEGVTEAFF.

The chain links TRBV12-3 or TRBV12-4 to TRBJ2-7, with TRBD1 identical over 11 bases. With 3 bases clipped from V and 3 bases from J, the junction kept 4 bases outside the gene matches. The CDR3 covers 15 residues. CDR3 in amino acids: CASSLGTGGGYEQYF. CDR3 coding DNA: TGTGCCAGCAGTTTGGGGACAGGGGGTGGCTACGAGCAGTACTTC.

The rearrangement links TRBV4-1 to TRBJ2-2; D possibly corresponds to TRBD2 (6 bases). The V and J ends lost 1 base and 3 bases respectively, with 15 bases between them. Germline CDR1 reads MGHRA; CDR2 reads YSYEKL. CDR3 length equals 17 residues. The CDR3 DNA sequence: TGCGCCAGCAGCCAAGGGGCTAGGAGGGGATACACCGGGGAGCTGTTTTTT. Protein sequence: CASSQGARRGYTGELFF.

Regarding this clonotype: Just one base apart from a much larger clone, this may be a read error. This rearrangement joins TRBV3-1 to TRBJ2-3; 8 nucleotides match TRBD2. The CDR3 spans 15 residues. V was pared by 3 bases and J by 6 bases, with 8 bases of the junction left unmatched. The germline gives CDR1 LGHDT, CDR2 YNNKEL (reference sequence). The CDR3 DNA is TGTGCCAGCAGCCATTCCGGGGGGGCATCTGATACGCAGTATTTT. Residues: CASSHSGGASDTQYF.

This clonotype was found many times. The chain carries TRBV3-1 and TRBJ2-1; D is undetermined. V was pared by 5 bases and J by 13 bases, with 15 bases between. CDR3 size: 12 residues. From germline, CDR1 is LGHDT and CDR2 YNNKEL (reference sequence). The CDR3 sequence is CASSSFLIPQFF. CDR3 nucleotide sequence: TGTGCCAGCAGCTCCTTCCTTATTCCCCAGTTCTTC.

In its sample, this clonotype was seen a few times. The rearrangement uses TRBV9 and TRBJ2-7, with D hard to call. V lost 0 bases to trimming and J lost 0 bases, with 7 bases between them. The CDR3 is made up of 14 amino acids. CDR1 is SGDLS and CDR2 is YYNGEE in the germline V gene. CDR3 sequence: CASSVDPGSYEQYF. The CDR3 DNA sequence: TGTGCCAGCAGCGTAGATCCGGGCTCCTACGAGCAGTACTTC.

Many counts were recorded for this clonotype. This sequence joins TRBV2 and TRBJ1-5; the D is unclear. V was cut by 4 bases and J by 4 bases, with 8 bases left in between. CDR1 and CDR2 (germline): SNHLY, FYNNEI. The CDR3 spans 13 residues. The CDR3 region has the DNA TGTGCCAGCAGTGCCAGAAGGAATCAGCCCCAGCATTTT. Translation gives CASSARRNQPQHF.

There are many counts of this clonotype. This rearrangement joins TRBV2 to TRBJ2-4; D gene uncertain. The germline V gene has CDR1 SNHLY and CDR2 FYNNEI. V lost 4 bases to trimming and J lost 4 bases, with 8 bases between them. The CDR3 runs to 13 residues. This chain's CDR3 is CASSGQTKNIQYF. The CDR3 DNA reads TGTGCCAGCAGTGGGCAAACTAAAAACATTCAGTACTTC. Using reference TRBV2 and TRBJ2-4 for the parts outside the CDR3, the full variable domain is EPEVTQTPSHQVTQMGQEVILRCVPISNHLYFYWYRQILGQKVEFLVSFYNNEISEKSEIFDDQFSVERPDGSNFTLKIRSTKLEDSAMYFCASSGQTKNIQYFGAGTRLSVL.

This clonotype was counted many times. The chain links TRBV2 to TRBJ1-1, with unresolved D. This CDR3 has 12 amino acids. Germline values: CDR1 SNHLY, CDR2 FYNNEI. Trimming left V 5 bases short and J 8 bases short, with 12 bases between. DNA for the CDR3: TGTGCCAGCAGTTTATATGGGGTGGAAGCTTTCTTT. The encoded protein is CASSLYGVEAFF.

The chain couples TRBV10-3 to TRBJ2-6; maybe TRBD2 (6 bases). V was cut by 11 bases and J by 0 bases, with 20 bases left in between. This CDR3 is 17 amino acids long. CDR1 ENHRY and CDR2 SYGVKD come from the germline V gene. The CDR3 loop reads CASGARGKSSGANVLTF. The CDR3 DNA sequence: TGTGCCTCCGGGGCGCGGGGAAAGAGCTCTGGGGCCAACGTCCTGACTTTC.

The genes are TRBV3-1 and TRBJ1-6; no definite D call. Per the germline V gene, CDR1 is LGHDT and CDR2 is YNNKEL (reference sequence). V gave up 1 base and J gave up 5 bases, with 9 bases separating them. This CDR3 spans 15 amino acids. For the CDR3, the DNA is TGTGCCAGCAGCCAAGTATCACAAGATAATTCACCCCTCCACTTT. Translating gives CASSQVSQDNSPLHF.

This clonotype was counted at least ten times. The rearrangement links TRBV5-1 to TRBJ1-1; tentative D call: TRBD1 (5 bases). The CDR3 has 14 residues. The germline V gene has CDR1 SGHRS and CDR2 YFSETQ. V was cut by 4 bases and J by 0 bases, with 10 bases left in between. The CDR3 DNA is TGCGCCAGCAGCCCGGGACCGCTGAACACTGAAGCTTTCTTT. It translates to CASSPGPLNTEAFF.